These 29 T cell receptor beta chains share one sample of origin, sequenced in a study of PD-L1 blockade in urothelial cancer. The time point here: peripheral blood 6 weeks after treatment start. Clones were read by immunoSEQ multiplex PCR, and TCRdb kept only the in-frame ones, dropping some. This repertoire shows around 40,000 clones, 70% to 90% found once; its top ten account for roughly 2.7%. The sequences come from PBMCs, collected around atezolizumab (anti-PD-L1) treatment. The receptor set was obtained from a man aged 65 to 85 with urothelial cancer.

The CDR3 region is CASSKSSGPRVESYEQYF. The CDR3 bases are TGTGCCAGTAGTAAGTCTAGCGGGCCCCGAGTGGAGAGTTACGAGCAGTACTTC. The chain combines TRBV19 with TRBJ2-7, with 8 nucleotides matching TRBD2. This CDR3 is built from 18 residues. CDR1 and CDR2 from the germline V gene are LNHDA and SQIVND (reference sequence). The V and J ends lost 4 bases and 4 bases, in that order; junction bases with no gene match: 18.

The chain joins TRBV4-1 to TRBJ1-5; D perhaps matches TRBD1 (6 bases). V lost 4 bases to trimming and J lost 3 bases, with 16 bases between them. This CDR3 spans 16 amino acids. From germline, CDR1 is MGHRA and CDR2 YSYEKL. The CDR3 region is CASSRSSTGSNQPQHF. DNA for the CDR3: TGCGCCAGCAGCCGATCCTCCACAGGGTCCAATCAGCCCCAGCATTTT.

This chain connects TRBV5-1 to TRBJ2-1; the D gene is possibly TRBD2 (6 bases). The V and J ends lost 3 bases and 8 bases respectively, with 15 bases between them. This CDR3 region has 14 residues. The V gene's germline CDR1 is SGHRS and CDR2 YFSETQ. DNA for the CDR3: TGCGCCAGCAGCTCTGGATATGGAGGGTATGAGCAGTTCTTC. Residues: CASSSGYGGYEQFF.

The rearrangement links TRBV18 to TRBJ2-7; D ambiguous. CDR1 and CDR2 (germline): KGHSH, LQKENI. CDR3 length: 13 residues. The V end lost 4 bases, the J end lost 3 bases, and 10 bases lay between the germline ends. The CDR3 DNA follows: TGTGCCAGCTCACTCACCCGAGGCTACGAGCAGTACTTC. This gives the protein CASSLTRGYEQYF.

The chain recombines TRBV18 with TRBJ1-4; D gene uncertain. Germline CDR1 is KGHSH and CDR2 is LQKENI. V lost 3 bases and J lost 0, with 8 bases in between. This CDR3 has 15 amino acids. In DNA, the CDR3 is TGTGCCAGCTCACCGCGAGTTGCAACTAATGAAAAACTGTTTTTT. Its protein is CASSPRVATNEKLFF.

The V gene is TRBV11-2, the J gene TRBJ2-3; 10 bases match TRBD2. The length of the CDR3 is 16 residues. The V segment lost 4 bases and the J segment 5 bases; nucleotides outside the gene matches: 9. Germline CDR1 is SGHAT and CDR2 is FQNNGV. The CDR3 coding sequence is TGTGCCAGCAGCTCCCTTAAGCGGGAGGGCCGAGATACGCAGTATTTT. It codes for CASSSLKREGRDTQYF.

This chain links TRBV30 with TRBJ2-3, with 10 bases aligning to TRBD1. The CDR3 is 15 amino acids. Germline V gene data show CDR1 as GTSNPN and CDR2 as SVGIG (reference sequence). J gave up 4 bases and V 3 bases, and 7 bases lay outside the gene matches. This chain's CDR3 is CAWRPRDRGPDTQYF. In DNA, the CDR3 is TGTGCCTGGAGGCCCCGGGACAGGGGCCCAGATACGCAGTATTTT.

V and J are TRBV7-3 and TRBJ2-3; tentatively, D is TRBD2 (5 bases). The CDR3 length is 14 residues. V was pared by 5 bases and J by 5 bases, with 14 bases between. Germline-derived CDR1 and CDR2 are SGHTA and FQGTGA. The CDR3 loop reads CASSPTLSGDTQYF. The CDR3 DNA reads TGTGCCAGCAGCCCTACCCTGAGCGGAGATACGCAGTATTTT.

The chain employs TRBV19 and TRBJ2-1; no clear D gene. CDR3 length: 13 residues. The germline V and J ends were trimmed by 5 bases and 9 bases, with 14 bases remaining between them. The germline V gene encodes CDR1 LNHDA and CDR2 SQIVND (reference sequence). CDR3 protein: CASSFARGGEQFF. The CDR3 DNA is TGTGCCAGTAGTTTTGCAAGAGGTGGTGAGCAGTTCTTC.

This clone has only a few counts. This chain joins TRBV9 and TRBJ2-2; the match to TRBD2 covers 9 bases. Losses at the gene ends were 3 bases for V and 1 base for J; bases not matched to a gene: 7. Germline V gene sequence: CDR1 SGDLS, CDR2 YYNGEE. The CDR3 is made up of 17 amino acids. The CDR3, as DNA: TGTGCCAGCAGCGGTGTAGCGGGAGAAGGGAACACCGGGGAGCTGTTTTTT. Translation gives CASSGVAGEGNTGELFF.

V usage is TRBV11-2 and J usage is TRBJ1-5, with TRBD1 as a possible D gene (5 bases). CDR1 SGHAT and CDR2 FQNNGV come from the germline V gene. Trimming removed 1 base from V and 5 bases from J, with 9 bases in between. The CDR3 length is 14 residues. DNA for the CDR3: TGTGCCAGCAGCTTAGCGGTAGGGGATCAGCCCCAGCATTTT. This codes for CASSLAVGDQPQHF.

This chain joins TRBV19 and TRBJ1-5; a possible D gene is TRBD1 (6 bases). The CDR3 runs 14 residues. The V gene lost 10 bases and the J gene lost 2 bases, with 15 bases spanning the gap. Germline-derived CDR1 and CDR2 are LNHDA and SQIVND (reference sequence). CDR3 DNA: TGTGCCACCAAGGGGGTGGGGGGCAATCAGCCCCAGCATTTT. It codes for CATKGVGGNQPQHF.

The CDR3 loop reads CASSLAGTGKYEQYF. DNA for the CDR3: TGTGCCAGCAGCTTAGCAGGGACAGGGAAGTACGAGCAGTACTTC. The V and J genes are TRBV7-9 and TRBJ2-7; 9 bases are shared with TRBD1. Germline lookup yields CDR1 SEHNR and CDR2 FQNEAQ (reference sequence). The CDR3 has 15 residues. V trimming: 0 bases; J trimming: 4 bases; junction bases outside the gene matches: 4.

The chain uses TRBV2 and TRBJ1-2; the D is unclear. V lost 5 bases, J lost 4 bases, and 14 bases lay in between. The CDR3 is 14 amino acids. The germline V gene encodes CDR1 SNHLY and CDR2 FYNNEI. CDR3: CASSTQQRAYGYTF. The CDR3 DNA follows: TGTGCCAGCAGTACCCAACAGAGAGCCTATGGCTACACCTTC.

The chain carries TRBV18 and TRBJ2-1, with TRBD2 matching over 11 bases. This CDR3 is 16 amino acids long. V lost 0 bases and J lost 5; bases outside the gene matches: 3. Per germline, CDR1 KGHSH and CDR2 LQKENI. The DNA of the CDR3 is TGTGCCAGCTCACCACCGGGACTAGCGGATAACAATGAGCAGTTCTTC. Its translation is CASSPPGLADNNEQFF.

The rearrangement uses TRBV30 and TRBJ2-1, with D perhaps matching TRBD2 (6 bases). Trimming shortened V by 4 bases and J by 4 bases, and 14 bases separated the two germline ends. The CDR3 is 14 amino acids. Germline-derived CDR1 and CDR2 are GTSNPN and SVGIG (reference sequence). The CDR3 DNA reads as TGTGCCTGGACCCCGGGAGACGGTTACAATGAGCAGTTCTTC. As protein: CAWTPGDGYNEQFF.

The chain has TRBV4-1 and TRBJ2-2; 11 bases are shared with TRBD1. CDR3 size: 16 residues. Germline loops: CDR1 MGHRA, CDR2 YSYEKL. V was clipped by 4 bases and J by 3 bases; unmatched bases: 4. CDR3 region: CASSRGQGADTGELFF. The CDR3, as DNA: TGCGCCAGCAGCCGTGGACAGGGGGCAGACACCGGGGAGCTGTTTTTT.

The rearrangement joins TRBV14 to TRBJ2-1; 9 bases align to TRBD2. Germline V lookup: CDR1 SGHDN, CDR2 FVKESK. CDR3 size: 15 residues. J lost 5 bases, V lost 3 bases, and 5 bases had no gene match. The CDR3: CASSHSGRRNNEQFF. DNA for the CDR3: TGTGCCAGCAGCCATAGCGGGAGACGGAACAATGAGCAGTTCTTC.

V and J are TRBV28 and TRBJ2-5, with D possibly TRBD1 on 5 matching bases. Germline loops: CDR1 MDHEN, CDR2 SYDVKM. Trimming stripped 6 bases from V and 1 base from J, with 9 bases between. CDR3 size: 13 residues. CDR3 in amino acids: CASRPTVQETQYF. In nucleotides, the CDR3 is TGTGCCAGCAGGCCGACAGTCCAAGAGACCCAGTACTTC.

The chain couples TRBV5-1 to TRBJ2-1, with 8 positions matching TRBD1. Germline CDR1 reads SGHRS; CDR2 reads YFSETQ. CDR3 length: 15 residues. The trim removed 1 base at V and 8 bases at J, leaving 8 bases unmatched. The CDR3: CASSLIWDRRDEQFF. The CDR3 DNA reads TGCGCCAGCAGCTTGATATGGGACAGGCGGGATGAGCAGTTCTTC.

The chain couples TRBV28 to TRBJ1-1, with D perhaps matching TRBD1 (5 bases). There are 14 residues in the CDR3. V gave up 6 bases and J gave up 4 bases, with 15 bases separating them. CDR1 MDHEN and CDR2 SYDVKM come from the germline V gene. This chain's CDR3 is CASSSQAPGTEAFF. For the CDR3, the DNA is TGTGCCAGCAGCTCACAGGCGCCGGGCACTGAAGCTTTCTTT.

CDR3 loop: CASSLVGGRGTGELFF. CDR3 DNA: TGTGCCAGCAGCTTGGTCGGGGGTCGCGGCACCGGGGAGCTGTTTTTT. V is TRBV5-6 and J is TRBJ2-2; maybe TRBD2 (6 bases). Trimming took off 0 bases at V and 4 bases at J, with 13 bases between the two ends. The CDR3 totals 16 residues. Looked up from germline, CDR1 is SGHDT and CDR2 is YYEEEE.

CDR3 nucleotides: TGTGCCAGCAGCTTAGAAAGTATGAGGCTTAAGTTCTTC. This encodes CASSLESMRLKFF. This chain uses TRBV7-3 with TRBJ2-1; the D is unclear. CDR3 length: 13 residues. Germline values: CDR1 SGHTA, CDR2 FQGTGA. The V gene lost 2 bases and the J gene lost 14 bases, with 16 bases spanning the gap.

CDR3 in DNA: TGCGCCAGCAGCTTGTTCGGCACAGATACGCAGTATTTT. Its protein is CASSLFGTDTQYF. V usage is TRBV5-1 and J usage is TRBJ2-3; D unresolved. The CDR3 spans 13 residues. Per the germline V gene, CDR1 is SGHRS and CDR2 is YFSETQ. Trimming removed 1 base from V and 1 base from J, with 4 bases in between.

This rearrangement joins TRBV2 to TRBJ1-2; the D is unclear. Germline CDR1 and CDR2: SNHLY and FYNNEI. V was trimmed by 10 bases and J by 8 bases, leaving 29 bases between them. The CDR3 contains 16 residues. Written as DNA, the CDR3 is TGTGCCACTCACAGCGCAGCGGCCCCCCGAGTGGTCGGCTACACCTTC. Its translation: CATHSAAAPRVVGYTF.

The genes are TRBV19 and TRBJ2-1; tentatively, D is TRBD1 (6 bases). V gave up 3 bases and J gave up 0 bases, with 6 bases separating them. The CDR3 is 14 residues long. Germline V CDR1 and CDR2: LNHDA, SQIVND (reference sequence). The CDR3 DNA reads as TGTGCCAGTAGTATGGGGGCCTCCTACAATGAGCAGTTCTTC. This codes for CASSMGASYNEQFF.

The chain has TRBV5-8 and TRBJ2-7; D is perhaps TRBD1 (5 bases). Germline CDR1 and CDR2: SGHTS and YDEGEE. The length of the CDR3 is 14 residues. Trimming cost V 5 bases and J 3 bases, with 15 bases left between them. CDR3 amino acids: CASSPRQTYYEQYF. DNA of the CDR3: TGTGCCAGCAGTCCCCGACAGACATACTACGAGCAGTACTTC.

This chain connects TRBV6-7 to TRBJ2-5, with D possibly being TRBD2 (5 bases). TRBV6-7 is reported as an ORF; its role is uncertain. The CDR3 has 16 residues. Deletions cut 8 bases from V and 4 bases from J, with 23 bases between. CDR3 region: CASPNRGSFFGETQYF. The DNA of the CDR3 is TGTGCCAGCCCTAATCGGGGATCGTTTTTCGGAGAGACCCAGTACTTC.

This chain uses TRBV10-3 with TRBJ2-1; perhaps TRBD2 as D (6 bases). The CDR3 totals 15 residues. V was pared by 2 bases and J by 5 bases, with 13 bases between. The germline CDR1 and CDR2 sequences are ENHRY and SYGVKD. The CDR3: CAISEGAAGNNEQFF. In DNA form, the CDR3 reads TGTGCCATCAGTGAGGGGGCCGCGGGGAACAATGAGCAGTTCTTC.